The 23 T cell receptor beta chains below were found in one sample sequenced in a study of CD8 T cells in Susac syndrome. When the RNA was reverse transcribed, random hexamers were used with an input of roughly 0.45 to 1 ug. MiXCR, applied by TCRdb to the immunoSEQ multiplex PCR reads, yields one record per CDR3 protein. The table lists approximately 150,000 distinct CDR3 sequences, approximately 94% of them singletons. The specimen sequenced was CD4+ T cells from PBMCs. The receptors derive from a human donor with Susac syndrome.

The table lists this clonotype with a count of one. The chain employs TRBV12-3 or TRBV12-4 and TRBJ1-2, with D uncertain. V shed 7 bases and J shed 2 bases, with 11 bases lying between them. The CDR3 has 13 residues. CDR3: CASTHTANYGYTF. CDR3 DNA: TGTGCCAGCACCCATACGGCAAACTATGGCTACACCTTC.

This chain joins TRBV14 and TRBJ1-1; perhaps TRBD1 as D (5 bases). CDR1 and CDR2 from the germline V gene are SGHDN and FVKESK. V lost 4 bases and J 1 base, leaving 13 bases between the germline ends. The CDR3 runs to 15 residues. As DNA, the CDR3 is TGTGCCAGCAGCCCGAGGCAGGGTAGGAACACTGAAGCTTTCTTT. Its protein is CASSPRQGRNTEAFF.

V and J are TRBV20-1 and TRBJ2-5, with 8 bases fitting TRBD2. V lost 5 bases to trimming and J lost 2 bases; unmatched junction nucleotides: 7. The germline gives CDR1 DFQATT, CDR2 SNEGSKA (reference sequence). The CDR3 has 14 amino acids. CDR3 nucleotides: TGCAGTGCTGAGCGGGGGCAGCATCAAGAGACCCAGTACTTC. Translating it yields CSAERGQHQETQYF.

V and J are TRBV2 and TRBJ2-1; 14 positions match TRBD2. Unmatched junction bases numbered 7, after V lost 6 bases and J lost 0 bases. CDR3 length: 18 amino acids. Germline V gene data show CDR1 as SNHLY and CDR2 as FYNNEI. CDR3 coding DNA: TGTGCCAGCAGGAGTGCCGGACTAGCGGGGGGCTCCTACAATGAGCAGTTCTTC. Its protein is CASRSAGLAGGSYNEQFF.

The CDR3 protein is CASNEGAWSADTQYF. In DNA, the CDR3 is TGCGCCAGCAACGAAGGGGCTTGGAGTGCAGATACGCAGTATTTT. The genes are TRBV5-1 and TRBJ2-3; a possible D gene is TRBD1 (5 bases). CDR3 length: 15 residues. With 6 bases removed from V and 4 bases from J, the gap between germline ends came to 18 bases. Germline V gene lookup returns CDR1 SGHRS and CDR2 YFSETQ.

V and J are TRBV24-1 and TRBJ2-1, with D perhaps given as TRBD1 or TRBD2 (6 bases each). The ends were cut back, 4 bases at V and 9 bases at J, with 15 bases in the middle. Germline V gene data show CDR1 as KGHDR and CDR2 as SFDVKD. This CDR3 comprises 14 residues. CDR3 amino acids: CATSDPRGAGEQFF. The CDR3 region has the DNA TGTGCCACCAGTGACCCGAGGGGGGCTGGTGAGCAGTTCTTC.

The chain joins TRBV3-1 to TRBJ1-1; a weak D match, TRBD1 (6 bases). V lost 1 base and J lost 0, with 15 bases in between. The CDR3 runs to 17 residues. CDR1 and CDR2 (germline): LGHDT, YNNKEL (reference sequence). The CDR3 DNA reads TGTGCCAGCAGCCAAGGGACAGCGGGGGGCCTGAACACTGAAGCTTTCTTT. Translating it yields CASSQGTAGGLNTEAFF.

CDR3 sequence (DNA): TGTGCCAGCAGCCTAGATGGGGGCAGGGGCTACACCTTC. This codes for CASSLDGGRGYTF. This chain connects TRBV7-9 to TRBJ1-2; tentative D call: TRBD1 (6 bases). The V gene's germline CDR1 is SEHNR and CDR2 FQNEAQ (reference sequence). The V end lost 5 bases, the J end lost 8 bases, and 15 bases lay between the germline ends. CDR3 length: 13 amino acids.

V and J are TRBV5-4 and TRBJ1-5, with TRBD1 matching 10 bases. With 4 bases clipped from V and 4 bases from J, the junction kept 2 bases outside the gene matches. The CDR3 loop spans 14 amino acids. The germline V gene encodes CDR1 SGHNT and CDR2 YYREEE (reference sequence). The CDR3: CASSQDRGNQPQHF. The CDR3 DNA is TGTGCCAGCAGCCAGGACAGGGGGAATCAGCCCCAGCATTTT.

The gene calls are TRBV7-3 and TRBJ2-3; D uncertain. V shed 5 bases and J shed 3 bases, with 12 bases lying between them. CDR1 is SGHTA and CDR2 is FQGTGA in the germline V gene. CDR3 length: 14 amino acids. This CDR3 is CASSPRPLTDTQYF. The CDR3 nucleotides read TGTGCCAGCAGCCCGAGACCCTTGACAGATACGCAGTATTTT.

The chain carries TRBV27 and TRBJ2-5, with unresolved D. CDR1 is MNHEY and CDR2 is SMNVEV in the germline V gene (reference sequence). The CDR3 runs to 15 residues. The V gene lost 7 bases and the J gene lost 0 bases, with 15 bases spanning the gap. The CDR3 region is CASKVGRAYQETQYF. For the CDR3, the DNA is TGTGCCAGCAAAGTAGGACGGGCTTACCAAGAGACCCAGTACTTC.

The chain is built from TRBV12-3 or TRBV12-4 and TRBJ1-1, with D possibly TRBD1 on 5 matching bases. V shed 3 bases and J shed 8 bases, with 13 bases lying between them. This CDR3 comprises 13 residues. In DNA, the CDR3 is TGTGCCAGCAGTTTTTCGCGGGGCGGGGAAGCTTTCTTT. Translated, it gives CASSFSRGGEAFF.

This clonotype was picked up one time. The chain carries TRBV9 and TRBJ2-2, with D tentatively TRBD2 (5 bases). The CDR3 contains 15 residues. Germline V gene lookup returns CDR1 SGDLS and CDR2 YYNGEE. V was pared by 6 bases and J by 2 bases, with 14 bases between. The CDR3 loop reads CASTDSSGNTGELFF. As DNA, the CDR3 is TGTGCCAGCACCGATTCCAGCGGTAACACCGGGGAGCTGTTTTTT.

A single count supports this clonotype. The J gene is TRBJ2-7, the V gene TRBV5-1; TRBD1 might be the D (6 bases). V was cut by 4 bases and J by 0 bases, with 14 bases left in between. This CDR3 comprises 15 residues. CDR1 and CDR2 from the germline V gene are SGHRS and YFSETQ. The DNA of the CDR3 is TGCGCCAGCAGCCTGGAGAACAGGGTCTCCTACGAGCAGTACTTC. It codes for CASSLENRVSYEQYF. The full variable domain, in which reference TRBV5-1 and TRBJ2-7 provide the parts outside the CDR3, is KAGVTQTPRYLIKTRGQQVTLSCSPISGHRSVSWYQQTPGQGLQFLFEYFSETQRNKGNFPGRFSGRQFSNSRSEMNVSTLELGDSALYLCASSLENRVSYEQYFGPGTRLTVT.

The gene calls are TRBV14 and TRBJ2-1; TRBD2 aligns across 9 bases. The CDR3 runs 20 residues. Per germline, CDR1 SGHDN and CDR2 FVKESK. J lost 0 bases, V lost 0 bases, and 12 bases had no gene match. The CDR3 sequence is CASSQEVGWLAGSSYNEQFF. The CDR3 DNA is TGTGCCAGCAGCCAAGAAGTAGGGTGGCTAGCGGGAAGCTCCTACAATGAGCAGTTCTTC.

The chain carries TRBV20-1 and TRBJ2-5; 11 positions agree with TRBD2. Germline loops: CDR1 DFQATT, CDR2 SNEGSKA (reference sequence). V lost 4 bases to trimming and J lost 1 base; unmatched junction nucleotides: 2. This CDR3 contains 14 residues. Here the CDR3 DNA reads TGCAGTGCTATCCTAGCGGGGGGCCAAGAGACCCAGTACTTC. The encoded protein is CSAILAGGQETQYF.

V and J are TRBV7-9 and TRBJ1-2, with D unresolved. Per germline, CDR1 SEHNR and CDR2 FQNEAQ (reference sequence). V was cut by 5 bases and J by 3 bases, with 19 bases left in between. The CDR3 length is 16 residues. The CDR3 DNA sequence: TGTGCCAGCAGCACCCGTATACAGAGTTTGGACTATGGCTACACCTTC. Amino acids: CASSTRIQSLDYGYTF.

The chain couples TRBV18 to TRBJ1-5; perhaps TRBD1 as D (5 bases). Germline V CDR1 and CDR2: KGHSH, LQKENI. This CDR3 comprises 13 residues. V lost 0 bases to trimming and J lost 5 bases, with 5 bases between them. CDR3 in amino acids: CASSPPGDQPQHF. The CDR3 DNA reads TGTGCCAGCTCACCACCGGGGGATCAGCCCCAGCATTTT.

The chain links TRBV4-1 to TRBJ2-3, with a weak D call TRBD1 (6 bases). There are 16 residues in the CDR3. Per the germline V gene, CDR1 is MGHRA and CDR2 is YSYEKL. V was clipped by 4 bases and J by 4 bases, with 18 bases between them. The CDR3 sequence is CASSRGGYGNADTQYF. The CDR3 DNA follows: TGCGCCAGCAGCCGAGGGGGTTATGGTAACGCAGATACGCAGTATTTT.

The V gene is TRBV7-6, the J gene TRBJ2-2, with 12 bases fitting TRBD2. V shed 5 bases, J shed 4 bases, and the junction held 5 bases outside the gene matches. Germline V gene data show CDR1 as SGHVS and CDR2 as FNYEAQ. There are 16 residues in the CDR3. The CDR3 nucleotides are TGTGCCAGCAGCCTTGGACTAGCGGGGCGCACCGGGGAGCTGTTTTTT. Translation gives CASSLGLAGRTGELFF. Full variable domain (rest looked up from reference TRBV7-6 and TRBJ2-2): GAGVSQSPRYKVTKRGQDVALRCDPISGHVSLYWYRQALGQGPEFLTYFNYEAQQDKSGLPNDRFSAERPEGSISTLTIQRTEQRDSAMYRCASSLGLAGRTGELFFGEGSRLTVL.

CDR3 amino acids: CATSYGVQETQYF. The CDR3, as DNA: TGTGCCACCTCTTACGGGGTCCAAGAGACCCAGTACTTC. The rearrangement joins TRBV11-2 to TRBJ2-5, with a tentative D call TRBD2 (5 bases). Trimming removed 10 bases at V and 1 base at J, with 13 bases between. The CDR3 is 13 residues long. CDR1 is SGHAT, CDR2 FQNNGV, per germline.

This clonotype was observed once. CDR3 DNA sequence: TGTGCCAGCAGCTTAGCCGGGAGGTCCCCAGAGACCCAGTACTTC. It codes for CASSLAGRSPETQYF. The chain joins TRBV7-2 to TRBJ2-5; 7 positions match TRBD2. V lost 0 bases to trimming and J lost 4 bases; unmatched junction nucleotides: 5. CDR1 is SGHTA and CDR2 is FQGNSA in the germline V gene. The CDR3 is made up of 15 amino acids.

This chain connects TRBV3-1 to TRBJ2-3; D is perhaps TRBD2 (6 bases). The CDR3 has 14 residues. The V gene's germline CDR1 is LGHDT and CDR2 YNNKEL (reference sequence). V gave up 4 bases and J gave up 5 bases, with 13 bases separating them. CDR3 loop: CASSRLTGGDTQYF. CDR3 coding DNA: TGTGCCAGCAGCCGACTGACCGGGGGAGATACGCAGTATTTT.